In its sample, the clone carrying this TCR beta chain was seen a few times. Its target is unknown. This record comes from a study of blood T cells in healthy people across ages. General study points: More naive CD4+ cells and higher diversity marked long-lived donors relative to aged donors.

This CDR3 spans 15 amino acids. The J segment lost 3 bases and the V segment lost 6 bases, leaving 8 bases of the junction unmatched. Germline-derived CDR1 and CDR2 are LGHNA and YSLEER. Alongside a J-beta primer mix, a sample-barcoded 5' primer served in a second PCR lasting about 7 to 12 cycles. Each cDNA molecule was tagged by a template-switch adaptor with 12 random nucleotides. One entry per CDR3 protein results from TCRdb running MiXCR on the 5' RACE reads. The sample has roughly 800,000 distinct CDR3 sequences; over 45% are singletons. Healthy Caucasian individuals from Russia aged roughly 6 to 90 were enrolled as donors. Per sample, extraction of total RNA gave at least 5.5 micrograms in every case.

V usage is TRBV4-3 and J usage is TRBJ2-7; 10 nucleotides match TRBD2. The receptor's source is a man between 25 and 39 years old in good health. The source material was blood. In nucleotides, the CDR3 is TGCGCCAGCAGACAATCCGGGACTAGCGTCTACGAGCAGTACTTC. Protein product: CASRQSGTSVYEQYF.